A single sample gave rise to the 27 T cell receptor beta chains below, sequenced in a study of beta chain features in type 1 diabetes (dated by TCRdb to 2017 to 2018). Receptor amplification or capture employed the immunoSEQ multiplex PCR assay. All of the isolated RNA was reverse transcribed with the High Capacity cDNA Reverse Transcription Kit, so expressed TCRB transcripts were sequenced. Sourced from immuneACCESS, this table was stored by TCRdb with only in-frame sequences that have V and J called. A share of the clones is absent; for the studies checked, an unresolved V gene accounts for under half, and the remainder has no known explanation. The sample table shows tens of thousands of clones, and 30% to 35% are seen once. Jointly, the top ten make up roughly 0.44% of the sample. Sample: stem cell memory CD4+ T cells from blood. In light of the paper, this sample's cell subset or site label describes: stem cell-like memory CD4+ T cells. The receptors shown here come from a young woman in good health.

The rearrangement joins TRBV7-2 to TRBJ2-5; 9 nucleotides line up with TRBD1. The trim removed 4 bases at V and 2 bases at J, leaving 8 bases unmatched. The CDR3 is 16 amino acids. Per germline, CDR1 SGHTA and CDR2 FQGNSA. The CDR3 DNA is TGTGCCAGCAGCTGGACCGGGACAGGGTTTCAAGAGACCCAGTACTTC. This translates into CASSWTGTGFQETQYF.

This rearrangement joins TRBV7-9 to TRBJ2-7; D perhaps matches TRBD1 (7 bases). The ends were cut back, 3 bases at V and 6 bases at J, with 12 bases in the middle. In germline, CDR1 is SEHNR, CDR2 FQNEAQ (reference sequence). This CDR3 has 13 amino acids. The CDR3: CASSFWGDSEQYF. The CDR3, as DNA: TGTGCCAGCAGCTTTTGGGGGGACAGCGAGCAGTACTTC.

CDR3 coding DNA: TGTGCCAGCAGCTTAGGGTGGACAGGGGCAGAGACCCAGTACTTC. Amino acid sequence: CASSLGWTGAETQYF. The chain combines TRBV7-2 with TRBJ2-5, with TRBD1 matching over 9 bases. The CDR3 is made up of 15 amino acids. V was pared by 1 base and J by 4 bases, with 4 bases of the junction left unmatched. Germline V lookup: CDR1 SGHTA, CDR2 FQGNSA.

This rearrangement joins TRBV18 to TRBJ2-4, with 15 bases aligning to TRBD2. The length of the CDR3 is 17 residues. The V and J ends lost 6 bases and 7 bases, in that order; junction bases with no gene match: 10. Germline values: CDR1 KGHSH, CDR2 LQKENI. The CDR3 DNA follows: TGTGCCAGCTCTCGTCCGGGACTAGCGGGGGGACGGAACATTCAGTACTTC. This encodes CASSRPGLAGGRNIQYF.

The chain uses TRBV5-4 and TRBJ1-1, with D unclear. Trimming removed 0 bases at V and 5 bases at J, with 8 bases between. The germline CDR1 and CDR2 sequences are SGHNT and YYREEE (reference sequence). The CDR3 runs to 13 residues. For the CDR3, the DNA is TGTGCCAGCAGCTTGGACAGAAATACTGAAGCTTTCTTT. Amino acid sequence: CASSLDRNTEAFF.

The chain is built from TRBV7-2 and TRBJ2-5; D might be TRBD2 (7 bases). CDR3 length: 16 amino acids. CDR1 is SGHTA and CDR2 is FQGNSA in the germline V gene. V was cut by 2 bases and J by 1 base, with 14 bases left in between. The CDR3 DNA reads as TGTGCCAGCAGCTTATATGGGGGGGCGAGCCAAGAGACCCAGTACTTC. Amino acids: CASSLYGGASQETQYF.

The chain combines TRBV27 with TRBJ1-5; the D gene is possibly TRBD1 (6 bases). V was shortened by 4 bases and J by 7 bases, with 14 bases between the two germline ends. CDR3 length: 14 residues. Germline CDR1 reads MNHEY; CDR2 reads SMNVEV (reference sequence). The CDR3 DNA reads as TGTGCCAGCAGTTCACCATTCAGGGGACAGCCCCAGCATTTT. The encoded protein is CASSSPFRGQPQHF.

A few counts support this clone. The chain combines TRBV18 with TRBJ2-5; perhaps TRBD1 as D (5 bases). Trimming removed 6 bases from V and 0 bases from J, with 8 bases in between. Germline CDR1 is KGHSH and CDR2 is LQKENI. The CDR3 is made up of 13 amino acids. For the CDR3, the DNA is TGTGCCAGCTCGGGGCAGGACCAAGAGACCCAGTACTTC. This gives the protein CASSGQDQETQYF. The full variable domain, in which reference TRBV18 and TRBJ2-5 provide the parts outside the CDR3, is NAGVMQNPRHLVRRRGQEARLRCSPMKGHSHVYWYRQLPEEGLKFMVYLQKENIIDESGMPKERFSAEFPKEGPSILRIQQVVRGDSAAYFCASSGQDQETQYFGPGTRLLVL.

This clone was seen a few times. This same CDR3 is encoded by further DNA sequences in the sample. The chain recombines TRBV29-1 with TRBJ2-7; 8 nucleotides match TRBD1. This CDR3 region has 14 residues. After removal of 6 bases from V and 2 bases from J, the junction contained 9 bases not matched to a gene. Per germline, CDR1 SQVTM and CDR2 ANQGSEA. DNA for the CDR3: TGCAGCGTCGGGGGCGGACAGGGAACCTACGAGCAGTACTTC. It specifies CSVGGGQGTYEQYF.

The J gene is TRBJ1-5, the V gene TRBV4-2; D not certain. CDR1 LGHNA and CDR2 YNFKEQ come from the germline V gene. V lost 0 bases and J 3 bases, leaving 12 bases between the germline ends. The CDR3 totals 16 residues. The DNA for the CDR3 is TGTGCCAGCAGCCAAGATTGGACCGGGGTCAATCAGCCCCAGCATTTT. Protein product: CASSQDWTGVNQPQHF.

The V call is TRBV21-1, the J call TRBJ1-1; whether TRBD1, the table's D call, matches the DNA was not checked. TRBV21-1 is listed as a pseudogene. The CDR3 totals 15 residues. The CDR3 loop reads CASSKKQGMNTEAFF. The DNA of the CDR3 is TGTGCCAGCAGCAAAAAACAGGGGATGAACACTGAAGCTTTCTTT.

In its sample, this clone was seen a few times. The gene calls are TRBV5-1 and TRBJ2-5; 7 bases line up with TRBD1. Germline V CDR1 and CDR2: SGHRS, YFSETQ. The CDR3 has 14 residues. Trimming at V came to 4 bases and at J to 2 bases, leaving 5 bases not matched to a gene. The CDR3 here is CASSRDSLQETQYF. Written as DNA, the CDR3 is TGCGCCAGCAGCCGGGACAGTTTACAAGAGACCCAGTACTTC.

The genes are TRBV21-1 and TRBJ1-1; TRBD1, the table's D call, lacks a check against the DNA. TRBV21-1 is flagged as a pseudogene. The CDR3 covers 19 residues. The CDR3 loop reads CASSKSEAGGEGDTTEAFF. CDR3 nucleotides: TGTGCCAGCAGCAAATCGGAGGCAGGGGGCGAGGGGGATACCACTGAAGCTTTCTTT.

The chain recombines TRBV6-5 with TRBJ1-1; possibly TRBD1 for D (5 bases). Germline V gene sequence: CDR1 MNHEY, CDR2 SVGAGI. The CDR3 consists of 14 residues. Trimming took 3 bases from V and 2 from J, leaving 10 bases between them. This CDR3 is CASSYGGFNTEAFF. The CDR3 DNA reads as TGTGCCAGCAGTTATGGGGGGTTCAACACTGAAGCTTTCTTT.

There are a few counts of this clone. J is TRBJ1-6 and V is TRBV5-1; TRBD1 might be the D (5 bases). Trimming cost V 0 bases and J 2 bases, with 6 bases left between them. Germline V gene sequence: CDR1 SGHRS, CDR2 YFSETQ. The CDR3 covers 15 residues. The CDR3 loop reads CASSLAGAYNSPLHF. CDR3 DNA: TGCGCCAGCAGCTTGGCGGGGGCCTATAATTCACCCCTCCACTTT.

This sequence joins TRBV9 and TRBJ2-7, with D possibly TRBD2 on 6 matching bases. Trimming took 0 bases from V and 3 from J, leaving 13 bases between them. Germline V lookup: CDR1 SGDLS, CDR2 YYNGEE. This CDR3 region has 15 residues. In DNA, the CDR3 is TGTGCCAGCAGCGTAGGGCAGGACTACCTCTACGAGCAGTACTTC. Translating gives CASSVGQDYLYEQYF.

V gene TRBV4-1 combines with J gene TRBJ1-1; 7 bases align to TRBD1. This CDR3 region has 15 residues. Germline V gives CDR1 MGHRA, CDR2 YSYEKL. The V segment lost 3 bases and the J segment 0 bases; nucleotides outside the gene matches: 4. Written as DNA, the CDR3 is TGCGCCAGCAGCCATAAGACAGGGATGAACACTGAAGCTTTCTTT. This encodes CASSHKTGMNTEAFF.

This clone came up a few times. This chain links TRBV6-5 with TRBJ2-3, with D perhaps TRBD1 (5 bases). The CDR3 covers 15 residues. Trimming stripped 6 bases from V and 4 bases from J, with 17 bases between. Looked up from germline, CDR1 is MNHEY and CDR2 is SVGAGI. Here the CDR3 reads CASSLTQGRPDTQYF. The CDR3 bases are TGTGCCAGCAGCTTAACCCAGGGTCGCCCAGATACGCAGTATTTT.

The V and J genes are TRBV25-1 and TRBJ1-1; D remains ambiguous. The germline V gene encodes CDR1 MGHDK and CDR2 SYGVNS. Trimming took 0 bases from V and 6 from J, leaving 11 bases between them. There are 14 residues in the CDR3. The CDR3 region is CASSEYNGPSEAFF. CDR3 sequence (DNA): TGTGCCAGCAGTGAATATAATGGGCCGTCTGAAGCTTTCTTT.

The rearrangement uses TRBV5-4 and TRBJ2-5; a weak D match, TRBD2 (5 bases). CDR1 is SGHNT, CDR2 YYREEE, per germline (reference sequence). Between the trimmed V and J ends, which lost 7 bases and 5 bases, there was a span of 18 bases. The CDR3 runs 14 residues. The CDR3 is CASGKASRDETQYF. CDR3 nucleotide sequence: TGTGCCAGCGGCAAGGCTAGCCGCGACGAGACCCAGTACTTC.

The V and J genes are TRBV5-4 and TRBJ2-7; 12 bases fit TRBD2. This CDR3 comprises 15 residues. From germline, CDR1 is SGHNT and CDR2 YYREEE (reference sequence). Germline trimming cut 3 bases from V and 2 bases from J; bases unmatched to any gene: 3. This chain's CDR3 is CASSSSGRGTYEQYF. The CDR3 DNA is TGTGCCAGCAGCTCTAGCGGGAGGGGAACCTACGAGCAGTACTTC.

This clone came up a few times. The chain is built from TRBV7-9 and TRBJ1-1; 7 bases fit TRBD1. CDR3 length equals 14 residues. The V segment lost 3 bases and the J segment 4 bases; nucleotides outside the gene matches: 5. Germline values: CDR1 SEHNR, CDR2 FQNEAQ (reference sequence). CDR3 in amino acids: CASSLADRATEAFF. Here the CDR3 DNA reads TGTGCCAGCAGCTTGGCCGACAGGGCCACTGAAGCTTTCTTT.

The rearrangement links TRBV5-5 to TRBJ2-3; 8 bases are a match to TRBD1. This CDR3 has 16 amino acids. Germline V lookup: CDR1 SGHKS, CDR2 YYEKEE (reference sequence). V dropped 0 bases and J dropped 3; count of bases not matched to a gene: 6. The CDR3 bases are TGTGCCAGCAGCTTGGGCCAGGGGGCGCGTACAGATACGCAGTATTTT. Its translation: CASSLGQGARTDTQYF.

The chain carries TRBV5-1 and TRBJ1-1; 7 nucleotides line up with TRBD1. The V gene's germline CDR1 is SGHRS and CDR2 YFSETQ. V trimming: 3 bases; J trimming: 3 bases; junction bases outside the gene matches: 2. This CDR3 is 13 amino acids long. CDR3 amino acids: CASSSGTDTEAFF. In DNA, the CDR3 is TGCGCCAGCAGCTCCGGGACAGACACTGAAGCTTTCTTT.

The table lists this clone with a few counts. The same CDR3 arises from other DNA sequences in this sample as well. This rearrangement joins TRBV30 to TRBJ1-1; D remains ambiguous. Trimming cost V 7 bases and J 0 bases, with 12 bases left between them. The CDR3 is made up of 13 amino acids. Germline CDR1 and CDR2: GTSNPN and SVGIG (reference sequence). The CDR3 is CASQRVMNTEAFF. The CDR3 DNA follows: TGTGCCTCCCAACGGGTCATGAACACTGAAGCTTTCTTT.

This clone turned up a few times. The CDR3 does not end in the conserved phenylalanine or tryptophan, so this is likely a read error. The limits of the CDR3 on the DNA are not certain, so only TCRdb's listed CDR3 is given. The chain joins TRBV10-3 to TRBJ1-4; the table's D call, TRBD1, has no DNA check behind it. Germline CDR1 reads ENHRY; CDR2 reads SYGVKD. 8 amino acids form the CDR3, both terminal residues included. The chain's CDR3 is CAIRGSKI.

The V gene is TRBV12-5, the J gene TRBJ1-5; 10 bases are shared with TRBD1. Germline V gene sequence: CDR1 LGHNT, CDR2 FRNRAP. With 7 bases clipped from V and 2 bases from J, the junction kept 5 bases outside the gene matches. CDR3 length: 15 residues. The CDR3 sequence is CASVTGTGGNQPQHF. The CDR3 bases are TGTGCTAGTGTCACCGGGACAGGGGGCAATCAGCCCCAGCATTTT.